The 10 T cell receptor beta chains in this list originate from one sample, sequenced in a study of blood T cell repertoires in COVID-19. Measured with immunoSEQ multiplex PCR; TCRdb has only the in-frame clones, and not every one. The sample holds 150,000 to 200,000 clones, about nine tenths seen once. Sequenced: peripheral blood. The source is a man aged 35 to 55 with acute or convalescent COVID-19.

The rearrangement joins TRBV2 to TRBJ1-1; no clear D gene. Per germline, CDR1 SNHLY and CDR2 FYNNEI. This CDR3 region has 15 residues. Trimming took 0 bases from V and 11 from J, leaving 19 bases between them. The CDR3 DNA is TGTGCCAGCAGTGAAGCGCTTCGTATGAGCGGGAACGCTTTCTTT. Translating it yields CASSEALRMSGNAFF.

This chain connects TRBV5-1 to TRBJ2-7, with D perhaps TRBD1 (7 bases). The V end lost 4 bases, the J end lost 4 bases, and 12 bases lay between the germline ends. This CDR3 is built from 13 residues. Germline CDR1 SGHRS, CDR2 YFSETQ. CDR3 loop: CASSTPGGYEQYF. DNA for the CDR3: TGCGCCAGCAGCACCCCAGGGGGGTACGAGCAGTACTTC.

The chain combines TRBV2 with TRBJ2-7; 13 bases match TRBD2. Germline CDR1 and CDR2: SNHLY and FYNNEI. Trimming cost V 6 bases and J 5 bases; bases outside gene matches: 7. The CDR3 is made up of 15 amino acids. The CDR3 loop is CASREGLAGIDEQYF. The CDR3 nucleotides read TGTGCCAGCAGGGAGGGACTAGCGGGGATCGACGAGCAGTACTTC.

CDR3 sequence: CASSVASGGNTGELFF. The CDR3, as DNA: TGTGCCAGCAGCGTAGCTAGCGGGGGCAACACCGGGGAGCTGTTTTTT. The rearrangement links TRBV9 to TRBJ2-2, with 10 bases that match TRBD2. With 0 bases clipped from V and 2 bases from J, the junction kept 1 base outside the gene matches. The CDR3 extends over 16 amino acids. Germline loops: CDR1 SGDLS, CDR2 YYNGEE.

This chain links TRBV7-6 with TRBJ2-7; 9 nucleotides match TRBD1. CDR1 is SGHVS, CDR2 FNYEAQ, per germline. Trimming removed 4 bases from V and 2 bases from J; junction bases left unmatched: 9. This CDR3 contains 16 residues. CDR3 nucleotides: TGTGCCAGCAGCTCCAATCCGGGACAGGGACCCTACGAGCAGTACTTC. It specifies CASSSNPGQGPYEQYF.

The chain uses TRBV9 and TRBJ1-6; D gene uncertain. Germline CDR1 is SGDLS and CDR2 is YYNGEE. The CDR3 loop spans 13 amino acids. Trimming removed 4 bases at V and 11 bases at J, with 13 bases between. The CDR3 here is CASSPSGIPPLHF. In DNA form, the CDR3 reads TGTGCCAGCAGCCCCAGCGGGATACCACCCCTCCACTTT.

The chain carries TRBV3-1 (or the pseudogene TRBV3-2) and TRBJ1-4; maybe TRBD1 (5 bases). The CDR3 sequence is 14 residues long. The germline V gene has CDR1 LGHDT and CDR2 YNNKEL (reference sequence). V was shortened by 1 base and J by 8 bases, with 11 bases between the two germline ends. The CDR3 DNA is TGTGCCAGCAGCCAAGCACAGGTAAAGGAAAAACTGTTTTTT. Its translation is CASSQAQVKEKLFF.

A single count supports this clone. This sequence joins TRBV19 and TRBJ1-2; D unresolved. V lost 5 bases, J lost 5 bases, and 12 bases lay in between. Per the germline V gene, CDR1 is LNHDA and CDR2 is SQIVND (reference sequence). The CDR3 covers 13 residues. The CDR3 DNA is TGTGCCAGTAGTCCCCTGCCTCAGTATGGCTACACCTTC. This translates into CASSPLPQYGYTF.

This chain links TRBV7-9 with TRBJ2-1; 12 bases agree with TRBD2. CDR3 length equals 16 residues. From germline, CDR1 is SEHNR and CDR2 FQNEAQ (reference sequence). J gave up 6 bases and V 5 bases, and 8 bases lay outside the gene matches. CDR3 in DNA: TGTGCCAGCAGCAGCCCGACTAGCGGGGGAGTCAATGAGCAGTTCTTC. It encodes CASSSPTSGGVNEQFF.

The chain recombines TRBV25-1 with TRBJ2-5, with TRBD2 matching 9 bases. CDR3 length equals 15 residues. Trimming cost V 4 bases and J 4 bases; bases outside gene matches: 7. Germline V lookup: CDR1 MGHDK, CDR2 SYGVNS. The CDR3 sequence is CASSGGGGATETQYF. For the CDR3, the DNA is TGTGCCAGCAGTGGGGGCGGGGGGGCCACAGAGACCCAGTACTTC.